Listed here is a single T cell receptor (beta chain). Documented time point: newly diagnosed GD, antithyroid drugs for less than 3 months. After RNA was extracted from PBMCs, the TCR library was made from it. This sample was included in a study of regulatory T cells in long-lasting Graves disease. The CDR3 extends over 12 amino acids. The germline gives CDR1 SQVTM, CDR2 ANQGSEA. Researchers made TCR beta libraries by using iRepertoire HTBI primers and running Arm-PCR on CDR3 regions. TCRdb reanalysed the multiplex PCR reads using MiXCR and keeps one entry per CDR3 protein. Of fewer than 450,000 distinct CDR3 sequences in the sample, 15% are singletons; the top ten hold over 7%. Another study also made use of these data, one on T cells in Graves' hyperthyroidism and ophthalmopathy. Per that paper: Over 18 months, lack of ophthalmopathy progression marked Graves' hyperthyroidism as stable.

The gene calls are TRBV29-1 and TRBJ2-3; 9 bases fit TRBD2. Gene TRBJ2-5 matches the end of the DNA better, so the J call may be wrong. The TCR sequence derives from a middle-aged woman with Graves disease. Material: peripheral blood mononuclear cells (PBMCs), obtained at new diagnosis, from a patient treated with antithyroid drugs. In DNA form, the CDR3 reads TGCAGCATCTCCGTCGAGCGGGAGGCCCAGTACTTC. Protein sequence: CSISVEREAQYF.